This T cell receptor (beta chain) derives from a study of cytomegalovirus exposure and HLA in healthy donors. V was trimmed by 2 bases and J by 8 bases, leaving 9 bases between them. Germline V gene lookup returns CDR1 GTSNPN and CDR2 SVGIG (reference sequence). The CDR3 runs 11 residues. It was with 60 Vbeta and 13 Jbeta primers that the PCR ran. Method: immunoSEQ multiplex PCR; TCRdb's copy keeps in-frame clones and lacks some. Of 95,000 to 150,000 clones detected, approximately 80% appear once; the ten largest clones hold around 1.5%. Only one count was recorded for this clone. Sequencing was performed on PBMCs. This clonotype was obtained from a woman aged 18-29 years in good health and CMV-seronegative. The rearrangement links TRBV30 to TRBJ1-2; a possible D gene is TRBD1 (6 bases). The CDR3 is CAWSKGVGYTF. CDR3 DNA sequence: TGTGCCTGGAGTAAGGGGGTAGGCTACACCTTC.